This T cell receptor beta chain was recovered during a study of siplizumab effects on memory and regulatory T cells. General study points: Proof of suppressive function in proliferating Tregs from siplizumab cultures was not established.

Clones were read by immunoSEQ multiplex PCR, and TCRdb kept only the in-frame ones, dropping some. The table records 100,000 or so clones, around nine tenths of them present only once. As regards this clone: Its target is not known.

The receptor's source is a human donor in good health. Sequenced input: CD4+ T cells sorted from blood.

The CDR3 spells CASSFAGDTEAFF. Written as DNA, the CDR3 is TGTGCCAGCAGCTTCGCAGGGGACACTGAAGCTTTCTTT. The V call is TRBV7-3, the J call TRBJ1-1; D is possibly TRBD1 (6 bases). The CDR3 totals 13 residues. Trimming left V 3 bases short and J 3 bases short, with 8 bases between. The germline gives CDR1 SGHTA, CDR2 FQGTGA.